The entry below gives a single TCR beta chain sequence along with its context. The antigen is undetermined. Germline values: CDR1 MNHNY, CDR2 SVGAGI (reference sequence). The CDR3 extends over 14 amino acids. Triplicates of over 250,000 cells were sorted from each CD8+ T cell subset. CD45RO-CCR7+CD27+CD95- characterized naive CD8+ T cells. This specimen belongs to a study of CXCR3-negative and CXCR3-positive naive CD8 T cells. General observations from the study: Diversity was high in both naive subsets and much lower in memory cells. Naive cells that were CXCR3-positive had more hydrophobic TRB CDR3s (compared with CXCR3-negative naive cells).

UMI-labeled TRB cDNA libraries were prepared by 5' RACE. Reanalyzing the 5' RACE reads, TCRdb keeps one entry per CDR3 protein, without DNA. This sample's clone table lists 130,000 to 150,000 distinct CDR3 sequences. This chain links TRBV6-6 with TRBJ2-3. The sequencing input was naive CXCR3+ CD8+ T cells from blood. The subset is: CD45RO-CCR7+CD27+CD95- naive CD8+ T cells expressing CXCR3 (TNR3+). The receptor was derived from a human donor in good health. Some clones in this sample may be carry-over from other donors' samples. The CDR3 protein is CASSYSRGADTQYF.